The 8 T cell receptor beta chains given below trace back to one sample, sequenced in a study of T-cell reconstitution after alpha-beta-depleted transplantation in children. Study-wide results and limits: T-cell counts and diversity at one year post-transplant came mainly from newly produced T cells.

No antigen has been identified for these receptors. Preparation of the TCRbeta library used unique molecular identifiers. Using its own MiXCR run on the PCR reads, TCRdb lists one record per CDR3 protein. This table has 250,000 to 300,000 distinct CDR3 sequences, about 7.3% appearing once. The sample was peripheral blood, taken 360 days after TCRalphabeta/CD19-depleted stem cell transplant. These receptors were collected from a female patient aged 2 to 10 who had a stem cell transplant for Fanconi anemia, so the T cells may come from the graft donor.

The chain joins TRBV3-1 to TRBJ2-7; TRBD2 agrees at 7 bases. Germline CDR1 reads LGHDT; CDR2 reads YNNKEL (reference sequence). Trimming at V came to 3 bases and at J to 0 bases, leaving 5 bases not matched to a gene. There are 15 residues in the CDR3. The CDR3 is CASSQDLAASYEQYF. The CDR3 DNA sequence: TGTGCCAGCAGCCAGGACCTAGCGGCCTCCTACGAGCAGTACTTC.

This clonotype was seen ten or more times. This chain joins TRBV2 and TRBJ2-1; D is unresolved. The CDR3 has 11 residues. V was shortened by 1 base and J by 9 bases, with 4 bases between the two germline ends. CDR1 SNHLY and CDR2 FYNNEI come from the germline V gene. CDR3 in DNA: TGTGCCAGCAGTGAAGGGCGTGAGCAGTTCTTC. Its translation: CASSEGREQFF.

This clonotype was seen many times. The rearrangement uses TRBV20-1 and TRBJ1-1; D might be TRBD1 (6 bases). The CDR3 runs 13 residues. Germline lookup yields CDR1 DFQATT and CDR2 SNEGSKA (reference sequence). V lost 5 bases, J lost 4 bases, and 14 bases lay in between. The CDR3: CSAPQGGGTEAFF. CDR3 in DNA: TGCAGTGCTCCTCAGGGAGGGGGCACTGAAGCTTTCTTT.

This clonotype occurred many times. The V call is TRBV28, the J call TRBJ2-7; 9 bases fit TRBD1. CDR1 is MDHEN and CDR2 is SYDVKM in the germline V gene. The CDR3 sequence is 16 residues long. V dropped 4 bases and J dropped 2; count of bases not matched to a gene: 9. The CDR3 region is CASSSLTGGLAYEQYF. CDR3 nucleotide sequence: TGTGCCAGCAGTTCCTTAACAGGGGGCCTAGCCTACGAGCAGTACTTC.

In this sample, this clonotype turned up many times. V and J are TRBV7-9 and TRBJ1-4; D not certain. Trimming shortened V by 5 bases and J by 11 bases, and 9 bases separated the two germline ends. The germline V gene encodes CDR1 SEHNR and CDR2 FQNEAQ (reference sequence). CDR3 length: 11 amino acids. The CDR3 loop is CASSIQMKLFF. The CDR3 DNA reads TGTGCCAGCAGCATCCAGATGAAACTGTTTTTT.

This clonotype was found many times. The CDR3 DNA reads TGTGCCAGCTCACCACCGAGGGGGCCTGAGCAGTTCTTC. It is translated as CASSPPRGPEQFF. This sequence joins TRBV18 and TRBJ2-1; 7 bases fit TRBD1. Germline CDR1 reads KGHSH; CDR2 reads LQKENI. J was trimmed by 9 bases and V by 0 bases; bases with no gene match: 2. The CDR3 runs to 13 residues.

This clonotype was counted a few times. The CDR3 here is CASMPFLEGAQPQHF. Here the CDR3 DNA reads TGTGCCAGCATGCCGTTCCTCGAAGGGGCTCAGCCCCAGCATTTT. The rearrangement links TRBV28 to TRBJ1-5, with D possibly matching TRBD1 (5 bases). Germline lookup yields CDR1 MDHEN and CDR2 SYDVKM. This CDR3 comprises 15 residues. V lost 7 bases, J lost 6 bases, and 19 bases lay in between.

Many counts were recorded for this clonotype. This chain uses TRBV12-3 or TRBV12-4 with TRBJ2-3; D gene unclear. There are 17 residues in the CDR3. Trimming stripped 0 bases from V and 1 base from J, with 14 bases between. The CDR3 loop reads CASSLAPEIPRTDTQYF. CDR3 nucleotide sequence: TGTGCCAGCAGTTTAGCGCCCGAAATCCCCCGCACAGATACGCAGTATTTT.